The T cell receptor beta chain described here comes from a study of T cell responses to AZD1222 COVID-19 vaccine. CDR3 length equals 14 residues. CDR1 is SQVTM and CDR2 is ANQGSEA in the germline V gene. V dropped 4 bases and J dropped 4 bases, with 16 bases sitting between them. With regard to this clone: Antigen: not known.

Using immunoSEQ multiplex PCR, the repertoire was profiled, and TCRdb retains in-frame clones only, with some absent. Of about 130,000 clones listed, approximately 88% are singletons. Study-wide results and limits: Two doses of AZD1222 preceded a rise in Spike-specific TCR breadth and depth.

This receptor was taken from an adult in good health. Here the sequenced sample was peripheral blood, taken on day 0 of AZD1222 vaccination. The rearrangement joins TRBV29-1 to TRBJ1-1; tentative D call: TRBD1 (5 bases). The CDR3: CSVAPRGGSTEAFF. CDR3 DNA: TGCAGCGTTGCCCCTAGGGGCGGCAGCACTGAAGCTTTCTTT.